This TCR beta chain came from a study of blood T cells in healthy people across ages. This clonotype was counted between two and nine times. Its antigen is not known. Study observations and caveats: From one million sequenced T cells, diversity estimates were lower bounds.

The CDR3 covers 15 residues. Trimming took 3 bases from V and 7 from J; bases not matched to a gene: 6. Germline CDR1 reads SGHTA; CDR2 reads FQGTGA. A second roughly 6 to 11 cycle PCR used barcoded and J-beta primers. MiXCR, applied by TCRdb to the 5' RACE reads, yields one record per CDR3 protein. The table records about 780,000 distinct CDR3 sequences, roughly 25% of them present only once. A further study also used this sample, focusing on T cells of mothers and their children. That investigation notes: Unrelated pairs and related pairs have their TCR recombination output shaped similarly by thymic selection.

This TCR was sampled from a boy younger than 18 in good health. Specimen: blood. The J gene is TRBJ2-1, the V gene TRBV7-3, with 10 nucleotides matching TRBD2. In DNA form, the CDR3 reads TGTGCCAGCAGCTTTACTAGCGGGGTCTTAAATGAGCAGTTCTTC. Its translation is CASSFTSGVLNEQFF.